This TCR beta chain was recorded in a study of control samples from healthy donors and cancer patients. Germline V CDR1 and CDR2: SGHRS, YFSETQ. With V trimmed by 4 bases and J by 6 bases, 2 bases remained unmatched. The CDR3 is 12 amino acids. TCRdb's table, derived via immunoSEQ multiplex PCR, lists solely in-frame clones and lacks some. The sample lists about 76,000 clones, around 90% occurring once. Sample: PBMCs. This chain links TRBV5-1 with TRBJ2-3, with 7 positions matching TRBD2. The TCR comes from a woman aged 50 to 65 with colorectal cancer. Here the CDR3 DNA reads TGCGCCAGCAGCACGGGGGGTGATACGCAGTATTTT. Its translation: CASSTGGDTQYF. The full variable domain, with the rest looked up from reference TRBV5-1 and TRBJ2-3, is KAGVTQTPRYLIKTRGQQVTLSCSPISGHRSVSWYQQTPGQGLQFLFEYFSETQRNKGNFPGRFSGRQFSNSRSEMNVSTLELGDSALYLCASSTGGDTQYFGPGTRLTVL.